Sequencing of this T cell receptor beta chain was carried out in a study of CD8 T cells in ankylosing spondylitis. Study findings and constraints: From matched ankylosing spondylitis synovial fluid, disease-linked clones were reportedly recovered at significantly enriched levels. Eight highly homologous variants made up a TCR beta motif, and this motif appeared characteristic of ankylosing spondylitis blood.

The CDR3 is 14 amino acids. The germline V gene has CDR1 KGHDR and CDR2 SFDVKD. V was cut by 1 base and J by 4 bases, with 6 bases left in between. In the case of this clonotype: What it recognizes is unknown.

TCRdb re-called the 5' RACE reads through MiXCR, storing one row per CDR3 protein. The sample holds about 540,000 distinct CDR3 sequences, about 13% seen once. Sample: blood, either unsorted or a sorted T cell fraction (not recorded which). The chain joins TRBV24-1 to TRBJ2-2, with D hard to call. The sequence came from a male donor with ankylosing spondylitis. CDR3 coding DNA: TGTGCCACCAGTGATTTAGGCAGCACCGGGGAGCTGTTTTTT. It is translated as CATSDLGSTGELFF.